This section outlines one TCR beta chain sequence together with its context. The read ends 3 residues early relative to the CDR3; the germline J gene fills the gap. V was pared by 5 bases and J by 9 bases, with 8 bases of the junction left unmatched. The CDR3 covers 14 residues. Germline CDR1 is GTSNPN and CDR2 is SVGIG (reference sequence). This specimen belongs to a study of T cells in women clearing cervical HPV infection. Only in-frame clones appear in the TCRdb table, and some are missing; sequencing was by immunoSEQ multiplex PCR. Seen in this sample are under 50,000 clones; the ten most common clones hold roughly 6%.

Sequences were obtained from blood buffy coat. This sequence was found in a woman aged 18 to 69 with a cervical HPV16 infection that either progressed to CIN3+ or cleared (not recorded which). The genes are TRBV30 and TRBJ2-1, with 12 bases aligning to TRBD2. CDR3 bases read: TGTGCCTGGGAAGGGACTAGCGGGTTTGGTGAG. This encodes CAWEGTSGFGE. The entire CDR3 sequence reads CAWEGTSGFGEQFF.